This is a list of T cell receptor beta chains from one sample in a study of blood T cells in healthy people across ages. MiXCR was run by TCRdb on the 5' RACE reads, yielding one entry per CDR3 protein. The sample includes over 550,000 distinct CDR3 sequences, roughly 31% of them seen just once. Input material: blood. These receptor sequences come from a woman at least 80 years old in good health. Both conserved end residues are part of each CDR3. The D gene is left open where the match is weak. Clone size appears in some rows only: once, few, many, or a class for an expanded clone.

v_gene	j_gene	abundance	d_gene	CDR3aa	CDR3nt
TRBV12-3/TRBV12-4	TRBJ2-7	-	-	CASSSGGTRTYEQYF	TGTGCTAGCAGCTCAGGGGGGACACGAACCTACGAGCAGTACTTC
TRBV7-2	TRBJ2-1	-	TRBD2	CASSPRGLAGGRVNEQFF	TGTGCCAGCAGCCCCCGGGGACTAGCGGGGGGGCGTGTCAATGAGCAGTTCTTC
TRBV12-3/TRBV12-4	TRBJ1-1	many	TRBD1	CASSYGQGMNTEAFF	TGTGCCAGCAGTTATGGACAGGGAATGAACACTGAAGCTTTCTTT
TRBV7-2	TRBJ1-4	-	-	CASSLGVGGVGNEKLFF	TGTGCCAGCAGCTTAGGGGTCGGGGGTGTGGGAAATGAAAAACTGTTTTTT
TRBV10-3	TRBJ2-6	few	TRBD2	CAISGGGGGTTGANVLTF	TGTGCCATCAGTGGCGGTGGGGGGGGAACAACGGGGGCCAACGTCCTGACTTTC
TRBV10-3	TRBJ2-1	many	-	CAISESEIGQPFNNEQFF	TGTGCCATCAGTGAGTCGGAAATAGGACAGCCCTTCAACAATGAGCAGTTCTTC
TRBV20-1	TRBJ2-3	-	-	CSARDRRAGSVLLRTDTQYF	TGCAGTGCTAGAGATAGGAGAGCAGGCAGCGTCCTCCTACGCACAGATACGCAGTATTTT
TRBV4-3	TRBJ2-1	-	TRBD2	CASSREPTGGAGNEQFF	TGCGCCAGCAGCCGCGAACCCACGGGAGGTGCCGGCAATGAGCAGTTCTTC
TRBV5-6	TRBJ2-7	many	-	CASSLVDNYEQYF	TGTGCCAGCAGCTTGGTAGATAACTACGAGCAGTACTTC
TRBV3-1	TRBJ2-7	many	TRBD1	CASSSGQDRWVYEQYF	TGTGCCAGCAGTTCCGGACAGGACAGGTGGGTCTACGAGCAGTACTTC
TRBV7-2	TRBJ2-3	many	-	CASSDQGGPTDTQYF	TGTGCCAGCAGCGACCAGGGGGGGCCCACAGATACGCAGTATTTT
TRBV20-1	TRBJ2-3	many	TRBD2	CSARDKAGGLSTDTQYF	TGCAGTGCTAGAGATAAGGCGGGGGGTTTAAGCACAGATACGCAGTATTTT
TRBV18	TRBJ2-5	many	TRBD1	CASSPLPPPRGRETQYF	TGTGCCAGCTCACCCCTACCTCCGCCCAGGGGGCGGGAGACCCAGTACTTC
TRBV12-3/TRBV12-4	TRBJ2-3	many	-	CASSLIWPSDTQYF	TGTGCCAGCAGTTTAATCTGGCCATCAGATACGCAGTATTTT
TRBV20-1	TRBJ2-7	-	-	CSARDSKGQSYEQYF	TGCAGTGCTAGAGATTCTAAGGGTCAGTCCTACGAGCAGTACTTC
TRBV6-5	TRBJ2-5	many	-	CASMKPVGETQYF	TGTGCCAGCATGAAACCCGTGGGGGAGACCCAGTACTTC
TRBV5-1	TRBJ1-1	few	-	CASSSDQGTEAFF	TGCGCCAGCAGCTCGGATCAGGGCACTGAAGCTTTCTTT
TRBV20-1	TRBJ2-3	many	TRBD1	CSAPSVMDRGPDTQYF	TGCAGTGCTCCCTCCGTTATGGACAGGGGCCCAGATACGCAGTATTTT
TRBV28	TRBJ1-4	-	-	CASSPRGGETNEKLFF	TGTGCCAGCAGTCCCCGTGGGGGGGAGACTAATGAAAAACTGTTTTTT
TRBV2	TRBJ2-3	many	TRBD2	CASDLRGLAGEDTQYF	TGTGCCAGCGACCTGAGGGGACTAGCGGGGGAAGATACGCAGTATTTT
TRBV7-3	TRBJ2-5	few	-	CASSSSYQETQYF	TGTGCCAGCAGCTCATCGTACCAAGAGACCCAGTACTTC
TRBV24-1	TRBJ2-2	few	TRBD2	CATSEWTSSGTGELFF	TGTGCCACCAGTGAATGGACTAGTTCGGGCACCGGGGAGCTGTTTTTT
TRBV2	TRBJ2-7	few	-	CASRLGTHNEQYF	TGTGCCAGCCGGCTGGGGACCCACAATGAGCAGTACTTC
TRBV15	TRBJ2-7	-	-	CATSRNRGRISYEQYF	TGTGCCACCAGCCGTAATAGGGGTCGGATTTCCTACGAGCAGTACTTC
TRBV20-1	TRBJ2-1	-	TRBD1	CSARVPGQGNEQFF	TGCAGTGCTAGAGTCCCGGGACAGGGAAATGAGCAGTTCTTC
TRBV7-2	TRBJ2-1	many	TRBD2	CASSPLAGPYNEQFF	TGTGCCAGCAGCCCACTAGCGGGGCCGTACAATGAGCAGTTCTTC
TRBV15	TRBJ2-3	-	TRBD1	CATSGRGGRGIDTQYF	TGTGCCACCAGCGGCCGAGGCGGCAGGGGGATAGATACGCAGTATTTT
TRBV18	TRBJ1-1	few	TRBD1	CASSRGIGTGGPLGAFF	TGTGCCAGCTCACGGGGGATCGGGACAGGGGGCCCCCTTGGAGCTTTCTTT
TRBV5-1	TRBJ1-2	few	TRBD1	CASSRTGDRGNYGYTF	TGCGCCAGCAGCCGGACAGGGGACAGGGGAAACTATGGCTACACCTTC
TRBV3-1	TRBJ2-7	few	-	CASSQAPTYEQYF	TGTGCCAGCAGCCAAGCTCCTACCTACGAGCAGTACTTC
TRBV10-3	TRBJ2-2	-	-	CAITWGANTGELFF	TGTGCCATCACTTGGGGCGCGAACACCGGGGAGCTGTTTTTT
TRBV4-2	TRBJ2-7	few	-	CASSPLKGVPGNEQYF	TGTGCCAGCAGCCCCCTAAAGGGGGTGCCGGGCAATGAGCAGTACTTC
TRBV10-3	TRBJ2-6	many	TRBD1	CATRSGTGSSGANVLTF	TGTGCCACACGATCCGGGACAGGGAGCTCTGGGGCCAACGTCCTGACTTTC
TRBV6-1	TRBJ1-5	-	-	CASSEARGGQLYSNQPQHF	TGTGCCAGCAGTGAAGCCCGCGGAGGGCAGCTATATAGCAATCAGCCCCAGCATTTT
TRBV4-2	TRBJ2-1	few	TRBD2	CASSHLSGGASNEQFF	TGTGCCAGCAGCCATCTCAGCGGGGGGGCCTCCAATGAGCAGTTCTTC
TRBV4-1	TRBJ2-2	-	-	CASSQDRVPGELFF	TGCGCCAGCAGCCAAGACAGGGTACCCGGGGAGCTGTTTTTT
TRBV9	TRBJ2-5	-	TRBD2	CASSLWTSPQETQYF	TGTGCCAGCAGCCTATGGACTAGCCCCCAAGAGACCCAGTACTTC
TRBV11-2	TRBJ2-2	-	TRBD2	CASSPEGSGGNTGELFF	TGTGCCAGCAGCCCCGAGGGTAGCGGGGGAAACACCGGGGAGCTGTTTTTT
TRBV25-1	TRBJ1-5	-	-	CASSQWGNNQPQHF	TGTGCCAGCAGCCAGTGGGGGAACAATCAGCCCCAGCATTTT
TRBV2	TRBJ2-4	-	-	CASREGAYVLYF	TGTGCCAGCAGGGAGGGGGCATACGTTTTGTACTTC
TRBV6-2/TRBV6-3	TRBJ2-4	few	TRBD2	CAVSGREGKDEQYF	TGTGCCGTCTCGGGGCGGGAGGGCAAGGATGAGCAGTACTTC
TRBV7-2	TRBJ2-7	many	TRBD1	CASSTRTGLYEQYF	TGTGCCAGCAGCACCCGGACAGGCCTATACGAGCAGTACTTC
TRBV9	TRBJ1-4	many	-	CASSAGTGEKLFF	TGTGCCAGCAGCGCGGGGACGGGTGAAAAACTGTTTTTT
TRBV10-3	TRBJ2-7	-	TRBD2	CAITDQGTSGTYEQYF	TGTGCCATCACCGACCAAGGGACTAGCGGGACCTACGAGCAGTACTTC
TRBV27	TRBJ1-2	few	-	CASSLWGREDGYTF	TGTGCCAGCAGTTTATGGGGCAGGGAGGATGGCTACACCTTC
TRBV7-9	TRBJ2-5	-	TRBD1	CASSSDRVQETQYF	TGTGCCAGCAGCTCGGACAGGGTTCAAGAGACCCAGTACTTC
TRBV21-1	TRBJ2-3	many	-	CASSKGWALVDTDTQYF	TGTGCCAGCAGCAAAGGTTGGGCCCTAGTTGACACAGATACGCAGTATTTT
TRBV7-2	TRBJ2-2	few	TRBD2	CASSLARGGTGELFF	TGTGCCAGCAGCTTAGCGCGGGGGGGAACCGGGGAGCTGTTTTTT
TRBV29-1	TRBJ1-2	-	-	CSATVANYGYTF	TGCAGCGCGACAGTAGCTAACTATGGCTACACCTTC